The 16 T cell receptor beta chains given below trace back to one sample, sequenced in a study of blood T cell repertoires in COVID-19. Generated by immunoSEQ multiplex PCR, the TCRdb table keeps only in-frame clones and is missing some. The repertoire consists of hundreds of thousands of clones, with roughly 88% occurring once and the leading ten covering roughly 2%. The sample was PBMCs or T cells enriched from blood (not recorded which). The receptors originated from a woman in her forties with acute COVID-19.

This chain links TRBV3-1 (or the pseudogene TRBV3-2) with TRBJ1-1; tentatively, D is TRBD1 (5 bases). Per the germline V gene, CDR1 is LGHDT and CDR2 is YNNKEL (reference sequence). The CDR3 has 13 amino acids. Trimming stripped 3 bases from V and 7 bases from J, with 12 bases between. The CDR3 DNA follows: TGTGCCAGCAGCCACCCCGACAGTTTTGAAGCTTTCTTT. Its translation: CASSHPDSFEAFF.

The J gene is TRBJ1-4, the V gene TRBV12-5; D unresolved. Trimming took 7 bases from V and 5 from J, leaving 17 bases between them. CDR1 and CDR2 from the germline V gene are LGHNT and FRNRAP. CDR3 length: 15 residues. In nucleotides, the CDR3 is TGTGCTAGTGCCCGAGGGTCTCTAAGGAATGAAAAACTGTTTTTT. Protein sequence: CASARGSLRNEKLFF.

The V gene is TRBV5-1, the J gene TRBJ2-7; 9 bases agree with TRBD1. Germline CDR1 and CDR2: SGHRS and YFSETQ. CDR3 size: 17 residues. V trimming: 1 base; J trimming: 2 bases; junction bases outside the gene matches: 10. The CDR3 DNA is TGCGCCAGCAGCTTGCGAGGGACCCGGGACAGGGCCTACGAGCAGTACTTC. Encoded protein: CASSLRGTRDRAYEQYF.

This rearrangement joins TRBV5-1 to TRBJ1-1; 9 bases are shared with TRBD1. The CDR3 covers 14 residues. CDR1 is SGHRS, CDR2 YFSETQ, per germline. Trimming at V came to 4 bases and at J to 5 bases, leaving 6 bases not matched to a gene. CDR3 in DNA: TGCGCCAGCAGCGCACAGGGGGCCGAGACTGAAGCTTTCTTT. Its protein product is CASSAQGAETEAFF. The variable domain in full, with the rest retrieved from reference TRBV5-1 and TRBJ1-1, is KAGVTQTPRYLIKTRGQQVTLSCSPISGHRSVSWYQQTPGQGLQFLFEYFSETQRNKGNFPGRFSGRQFSNSRSEMNVSTLELGDSALYLCASSAQGAETEAFFGQGTRLTVV.

There are a few counts of this clone. The rearrangement joins TRBV5-1 to TRBJ2-1; 7 bases line up with TRBD1. The ends lost 0 bases at V and 4 bases at J; junction bases unmatched: 10. Looked up from germline, CDR1 is SGHRS and CDR2 is YFSETQ. This CDR3 region has 17 residues. CDR3 nucleotide sequence: TGCGCCAGCAGCTTGGTTAGGGGACAGAACCCATACAATGAGCAGTTCTTC. This codes for CASSLVRGQNPYNEQFF.

This chain links TRBV6-5 with TRBJ2-2; 10 positions match TRBD1. Germline V gene data show CDR1 as MNHEY and CDR2 as SVGAGI. This CDR3 contains 16 residues. Germline trimming cut 6 bases from V and 6 bases from J; bases unmatched to any gene: 10. CDR3 coding DNA: TGTGCCAGCAGATACATGACAGGGGGCTGGGCCGGGGAGCTGTTTTTT. Amino acid sequence: CASRYMTGGWAGELFF.

The rearrangement links TRBV6-5 to TRBJ2-7, with 10 bases lining up with TRBD1. The CDR3 length is 14 residues. Germline V lookup: CDR1 MNHEY, CDR2 SVGAGI. With V trimmed by 5 bases and J by 5 bases, 6 bases remained unmatched. CDR3 protein: CASSQGQGTHEQYF. The CDR3 DNA follows: TGTGCCAGCAGTCAGGGACAGGGGACCCACGAGCAGTACTTC.

The chain couples TRBV18 to TRBJ2-5, with TRBD2 identical over 11 bases. Germline CDR1 and CDR2: KGHSH and LQKENI. The CDR3 extends over 17 amino acids. V gave up 1 base and J gave up 5 bases; unmatched junction bases: 9. As DNA, the CDR3 is TGTGCCAGCTCACCACTGGGGACTAGCGGTTCCCGGGAGACCCAGTACTTC. Translating it yields CASSPLGTSGSRETQYF.

This clone was counted a single time. The chain carries TRBV6-1 and TRBJ2-2; tentatively, D is TRBD1 (6 bases). The ends were cut back, 2 bases at V and 4 bases at J, with 14 bases in the middle. The CDR3 has 16 amino acids. Germline-derived CDR1 and CDR2 are MNHNS and SASEGT. CDR3 nucleotides: TGTGCCAGCAGTGAACTCAGGGGTCAGAGCACCGGGGAGCTGTTTTTT. Amino acid sequence: CASSELRGQSTGELFF.

The V gene is TRBV29-1, the J gene TRBJ1-2, with D possibly matching TRBD1 (5 bases). Trimming stripped 5 bases from V and 7 bases from J, with 17 bases between. CDR1 is SQVTM and CDR2 is ANQGSEA in the germline V gene. The CDR3 totals 13 residues. CDR3 in DNA: TGCAGCGTTAACACAGGACCTTCGGGTGGCTACACCTTC. It codes for CSVNTGPSGGYTF.

The chain recombines TRBV5-1 with TRBJ2-1, with 7 bases that match TRBD2. V was pared by 4 bases and J by 4 bases, with 2 bases of the junction left unmatched. This CDR3 region has 13 residues. The V gene's germline CDR1 is SGHRS and CDR2 YFSETQ. In DNA, the CDR3 is TGCGCCAGCAGCCAAGCGGGGTACAATGAGCAGTTCTTC. It translates to CASSQAGYNEQFF.

The chain couples TRBV9 to TRBJ2-5, with a tentative D call TRBD2 (6 bases). CDR1 is SGDLS, CDR2 YYNGEE, per germline. Trimming removed 0 bases at V and 7 bases at J, with 7 bases between. The CDR3 spans 12 residues. The DNA of the CDR3 is TGTGCCAGCAGCGTAGGGGGAGGGACCCAGTACTTC. It encodes CASSVGGGTQYF.

V is TRBV9 and J is TRBJ1-4; 7 bases are shared with TRBD1. V lost 4 bases, J lost 8 bases, and 14 bases stayed unmatched. CDR1 is SGDLS and CDR2 is YYNGEE in the germline V gene. The CDR3 totals 16 residues. The CDR3 is CASSPRLTGVGEKLFF. The CDR3, as DNA: TGTGCCAGCAGCCCCCGACTAACAGGGGTAGGGGAAAAACTGTTTTTT.

The CDR3 region is CASNLQRGGYGELFF. CDR3 nucleotide sequence: TGTGCCAGTAACCTCCAGCGGGGGGGCTACGGGGAGCTGTTTTTT. The chain recombines TRBV19 with TRBJ2-2; 10 nucleotides line up with TRBD2. The V segment lost 7 bases and the J segment 7 bases; nucleotides outside the gene matches: 9. This CDR3 comprises 15 residues. Germline assignment: CDR1 LNHDA and CDR2 SQIVND (reference sequence).

As for this clone: Within the sample, other DNA sequences also encode this same CDR3. The chain recombines TRBV2 with TRBJ1-2; 8 bases line up with TRBD1. Unmatched junction bases numbered 4, after V lost 6 bases and J lost 4 bases. Germline assignment: CDR1 SNHLY and CDR2 FYNNEI. This CDR3 has 13 amino acids. The CDR3 here is CASRADRGYGYTF. In nucleotides, the CDR3 is TGTGCCAGCAGAGCCGACAGGGGCTATGGCTACACCTTC. The whole variable domain, remainder taken from reference TRBV2 and TRBJ1-2, is EPEVTQTPSHQVTQMGQEVILRCVPISNHLYFYWYRQILGQKVEFLVSFYNNEISEKSEIFDDQFSVERPDGSNFTLKIRSTKLEDSAMYFCASRADRGYGYTFGSGTRLTVV.

This clone was seen a single time. V is TRBV25-1 and J is TRBJ2-7, with 10 bases lining up with TRBD1. The trim removed 5 bases at V and 5 bases at J, leaving 6 bases unmatched. CDR1 is MGHDK, CDR2 SYGVNS, per germline. This CDR3 has 14 residues. CDR3 protein: CASSSRDRGHEQYF. The CDR3 DNA reads as TGTGCCAGCAGTTCCCGGGACAGGGGCCACGAGCAGTACTTC.